This T cell receptor beta chain stems from a study of T cells in Graves' hyperthyroidism and ophthalmopathy (dated by TCRdb to the late 2010s). About the study as a whole: TCR V-J signatures able to tell the groups apart were searched for in a discovery cohort of 100 or so patients, of whom roughly 42 had Graves' ophthalmopathy and roughly 57 had stable Graves' hyperthyroidism. In addition, the study compared T-cell repertoires in thyroid tissue and in blood from roughly six Graves' hyperthyroidism patients. Whether ophthalmopathy could be predicted prospectively was tested in an independent validation cohort made up of some 20 hyperthyroidism patients plus 17 patients who later progressed to ophthalmopathy. Once sampling was done, hyperthyroidism patients were given methimazole at a starting dose of 30 mg daily, whereas ophthalmopathy patients were given high-dose intravenous methylprednisolone. The paper describes TCR Vbeta CDR3 sequencing of 120 to 150 peripheral blood samples, made up of roughly 40 ophthalmopathy patients, some 80 hyperthyroidism patients and around 17 progressor patients. The 100 discovery patients were randomly divided into training and test sets at a 7:3 ratio.

As to this clonotype: Its binding antigen is unknown. Base qualities were left out, and no much larger clone turns up one base away.

Broader findings and caveats from the paper: Most expanded thyroid clonotypes (frequency above 0.001) were also detected in blood, suggesting blood repertoires may reflect thyroid immune responses. Ophthalmopathy was separated from stable hyperthyroidism by a 13 V-J signature model, with roughly 88% sensitivity and 81% to 82% specificity obtained in cross-validation and 80%/75% obtained in testing. In validation, the model predicted progression to ophthalmopathy with approximately 70% sensitivity and over 72% specificity, a median of 6.5 months before onset. No statistical method was used to fix the sample size in advance, and group allocation was not hidden from the investigators.

TCR beta CDR3 regions were amplified from RNA transcripts. The first round of RT-PCR for the TCR CDR3 was performed with the HTBI primer set and the Qiagen OneStep RT-PCR kit. Libraries were constructed in a second round of multiplex PCR, after which size selection and purification were carried out. Paired-end sequencing of the libraries was performed with 100 bp reads on an Illumina HiSeq2000. From the authors' description of their analysis: SOAPnuke was used to process the raw data, with reads discarded if the reads contained adapters or uncalled bases, had a mean Phred below 15, or lacked an exact constant-primer or identifier match. COPE v1.2.5 was used to merge the high-quality paired reads, and each unique nucleotide sequence was defined as a clonotype. MiTCR v1.1 was used to align clonotypes to the IMGT TRBV, TRBD and TRBJ reference segments. Only V-J combinations with frequency above 0.0001, covering approximately 99% of repertoires, were analysed. The TCS score was defined as the ratio of F50 (clonal expansion) to E x V (chaos), calculated using BLOSUM62-based TCRdist between CDR3 peptides within each V-J. Welch's t-statistics and random forest reduced roughly 530 V-J features to some 14, which were used in a naive Bayes classifier (R e1071). The similarity between thyroid and blood repertoires was quantified using the Morisita-Horn index. TCRdb redid the processing of the public reads, applying fastp at Q25 and MiXCR, and retained in-frame beta chains. CDR3 protein duplicates are merged, each entry listing the most common genes and DNA. The V and J calls, along with clone size, are taken from TCRdb and not from the paper's own processing. Within this sample are fewer than 650,000 distinct CDR3 sequences, with around 50% of them counted one time only. 44% of the sample is held by the ten biggest clonotypes.

The study excluded patients with uncontrolled infections, other autoimmune diseases, pregnancy or lactation. Clinical symptoms, serum thyroxine and TRAb, thyroid ultrasound, and orbital computed tomography formed the basis for the diagnoses. Total RNA was extracted with Trizol reagent, and quality was checked on an Agilent 2100 Bioanalyzer. Per the germline V gene (reference sequence), DFQATT is the CDR1 and SNEGSKA is the CDR2. There are 13 amino acids in the CDR3, from cysteine to phenylalanine inclusive. Only CDR3 DNA remains: 39 bases, in frame from the first base. The source of this sequence is an adult woman with Graves' disease, either hyperthyroidism or ophthalmopathy (not recorded which). Sequenced material: peripheral blood or thyroid tissue (not recorded which). The chain is assembled from TRBV20-1 and TRBJ1-5; possibly the D gene is TRBD1, per 5 matching bases. The DNA sequence reads TGCAGCGGGACTAGCGGGAGGGATCAGCCCCAGCATTTT. Its amino acids are CSGTSGRDQPQHF.